This T cell receptor beta chain came from a study of CD8 T cells in ankylosing spondylitis (dated by TCRdb to the late 2010s). Some background on the complete study: The study profiled T cell receptor beta repertoires in healthy donors and ankylosing spondylitis patients to find disease-linked TCR variants. The whole study cohort included over a hundred healthy donors and about two dozen ankylosing spondylitis patients. Peripheral blood samples were taken, and synovial fluid was additionally collected from ankylosing spondylitis patients.

The CDR1 and CDR2 encoded by the germline V gene are SGDLS and YYNGEE. V and J lose 4 bases and 0 bases, and a span of 14 bases separates them. The CDR3 measures 16 amino acids from cysteine to phenylalanine. Here the CDR3 DNA is all that survives: 48 bases in frame from base 1. Sequencer: Illumina HiSeq 2500. TCR beta libraries were prepared by quantitative 5'-RACE with molecular barcodes. On the study's bioinformatics: Disease-linked TCR variants were identified with a new computational method built on a probabilistic model of VDJ rearrangement. TCRdb handled the public reads itself, with Q25 trimming in fastp and clone calling in MiXCR, and kept productive beta chains. Each CDR3 protein appears once, grouped with its most common genes and DNA. Here the V and J calls rest on TCRdb's processing, not on the authors' analysis. This sample gives hundreds of thousands of distinct CDR3 sequences in total; about an eighth of them show up just once. Under 0.6% of the sample lies in the top ten.

Worth noting for this clonotype: This clone's antigen is unknown. Base qualities are not provided; no much larger clone lies one nucleotide away.

Results and caveats for the whole study, not just this receptor: The disease-linked clones were reported as significantly enriched in matched synovial fluid samples from ankylosing spondylitis patients. The disease-linked clones had a CD8+ phenotype and were found at relatively low frequencies in peripheral blood. Some of the motif variants had been reported before in the synovial fluid and blood of reactive arthritis patients, a finding that suggests common disease-initiation mechanisms. A TCR beta motif made up of 7 to 9 highly homologous amino acid variants appeared to be characteristic of blood from ankylosing spondylitis patients.

The clonotype comes from a male donor with ankylosing spondylitis. The specimen sequenced was blood, either unsorted or a sorted T cell fraction (not recorded which). The V gene is TRBV9 and the J gene is TRBJ2-1; a weak D assignment points to TRBD2 (6 bases agree). The base sequence is TGTGCCAGCAGCATACTTCACGGGAGCTCCTACAATGAGCAGTTCTTC. The encoded protein is CASSILHGSSYNEQFF.